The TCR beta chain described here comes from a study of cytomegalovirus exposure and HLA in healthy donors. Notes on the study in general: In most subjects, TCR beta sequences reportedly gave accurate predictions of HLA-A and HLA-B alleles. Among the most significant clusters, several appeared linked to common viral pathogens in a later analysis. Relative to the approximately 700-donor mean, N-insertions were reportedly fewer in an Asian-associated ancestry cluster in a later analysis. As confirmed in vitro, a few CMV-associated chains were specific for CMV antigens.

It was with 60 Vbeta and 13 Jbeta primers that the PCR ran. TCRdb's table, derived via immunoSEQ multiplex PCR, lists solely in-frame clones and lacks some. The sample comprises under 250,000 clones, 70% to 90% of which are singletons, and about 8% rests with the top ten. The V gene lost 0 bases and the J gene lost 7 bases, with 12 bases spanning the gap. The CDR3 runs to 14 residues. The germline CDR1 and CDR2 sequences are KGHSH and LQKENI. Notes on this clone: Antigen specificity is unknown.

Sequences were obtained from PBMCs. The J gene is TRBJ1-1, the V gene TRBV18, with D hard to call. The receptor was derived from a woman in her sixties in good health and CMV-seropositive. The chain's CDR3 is CASSPPSHPGEAFF. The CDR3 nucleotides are TGTGCCAGCTCACCACCAAGCCACCCCGGTGAAGCTTTCTTT.